This T cell receptor beta chain was captured by sequencing in a study of T cells expressing NK-cell markers. As for this clonotype: What it recognizes is unknown.

Study-level results: Where several donors were concerned, these clonotypes also led the CD3+CD56-NKG2C+ fraction.

Reanalyzing the 5' RACE reads, TCRdb keeps one entry per CDR3 protein, without DNA. The sample spans about 380,000 distinct CDR3 sequences; the ten largest clones claim 5.2%. The CDR3 is 16 amino acids. Germline V CDR1 and CDR2: MNHEY, SMNVEV (reference sequence). The chain is built from TRBV27 and TRBJ1-1; TCRdb indicates TRBD1, and absent DNA this call remains unverified. The sequenced sample was blood T cells: a sorted CD56 or NKG2C T cell subset, CD4+ or CD8+ T cells, or bulk PBMC T cells (not recorded which). The receptor was derived from a man aged 18 to 69 in good health. CDR3 region: CASSLGTGGRWTEAFF.